The rows below give T cell receptor beta chains drawn from one sample of a study of T cells in Graves' hyperthyroidism and ophthalmopathy. TCRdb re-analysed the multiplex PCR reads in MiXCR, keeping a single row per CDR3 protein. The sample lists a few hundred thousand distinct CDR3 sequences, around 15% seen once, with 3% to 4% in the top ten. Source material: blood. The receptors come from a woman in her 40s with Graves' ophthalmopathy. Each CDR3 is given with its conserved first and last residue. Fields, in order: J gene, D gene, clone size, V gene, CDR3 protein, CDR3 DNA. The D gene is left open where the match is weak. Clone size appears in some rows only: once, few, many, or a class for an expanded clone.

TRBJ2-1 - - TRBV7-9 CASSSWGGPNNEQFF TGTGCCAGCAGCTCTTGGGGGGGCCCAAACAATGAGCAGTTCTTC
TRBJ1-5 - few TRBV7-3 CASSHIWEDSGHLPQHF TGTGCCAGCAGCCATATTTGGGAGGACAGCGGACATCTCCCCCAGCATTTT
TRBJ1-4 - - TRBV28 CASSFQGLGKLFF TGTGCCAGCTCTTTTCAGGGTTTAGGAAAACTGTTTTTT
TRBJ2-1 - many TRBV7-2 CASSRVPYNEQFF TGTGCCAGCAGCCGAGTACCATACAATGAGCAGTTCTTC
TRBJ1-2 - many TRBV7-2 CASSQGNHLGYTF TGTGCCAGCAGTCAGGGGAACCATCTCGGCTACACCTTC
TRBJ1-4 - many TRBV5-1 CASSFLGNSNEKLFF TGCGCCAGCAGCTTTCTCGGGAACTCTAATGAAAAACTGTTTTTT
TRBJ1-1 TRBD1 - TRBV6-1 CASTGGAGTEAFF TGTGCCAGCACAGGGGGCGCGGGCACTGAAGCTTTCTTT
TRBJ2-1 TRBD2 - TRBV14 CASSQVASGDNEQFF TGTGCCAGCAGCCAAGTGGCAAGCGGGGACAATGAGCAGTTCTTC
TRBJ2-5 - few TRBV7-2 CASSPRGLQVAQYF TGTGCCAGCAGCCCCCGTGGACTCCAAGTTGCCCAGTACTTC
TRBJ1-1 - once TRBV15 CATSARDPLETEAFF TGTGCCACCAGCGCTCGGGACCCCTTAGAGACTGAAGCTTTCTTT
TRBJ2-2 - few TRBV24-1 CATRAAATGELFF TGTGCCACCCGGGCCGCGGCCACCGGGGAGCTGTTTTTT
TRBJ2-1 - - TRBV4-1 CASSHYRDSSNEQFF TGCGCCAGCAGCCATTACCGGGACTCATCCAATGAGCAGTTCTTC
TRBJ1-6 TRBD1 - TRBV20-1 CSARDRGQGGTNNSPLHF TGCAGTGCTAGAGATAGGGGACAGGGCGGGACCAATAATTCACCCCTCCACTTT
TRBJ2-1 TRBD2 few TRBV9 CASSVGKGASGRLDEQFF TGTGCCAGCAGCGTAGGAAAGGGGGCTAGCGGGAGGCTCGATGAGCAGTTCTTC
TRBJ2-2 - - TRBV18 CASSPLGATNTGELFF TGTGCCAGCTCACCCTTGGGGGCAACGAACACCGGGGAGCTGTTTTTT
TRBJ2-1 - few TRBV29-1 CSVEGTAYNEQFF TGCAGCGTCGAAGGAACCGCCTACAATGAGCAGTTCTTC
TRBJ1-2 TRBD1 many TRBV30 CACRQGTYGYTF TGTGCCTGCCGACAGGGAACCTATGGCTACACCTTC
TRBJ1-6 - many TRBV11-2 CASSSLWDGLNSPLHF TGTGCCAGCAGCTCCCTATGGGACGGACTAAATTCACCCCTCCACTTT
TRBJ2-3 - - TRBV6-1 CASTESWRATDTQYF TGTGCCAGCACTGAAAGCTGGAGGGCCACAGATACGCAGTATTTT
TRBJ1-3 - - TRBV30 CAGGPSSGNTIYF TGTGCCGGGGGACCCAGCTCTGGAAACACCATATATTTT
TRBJ2-7 TRBD2 many TRBV2 CASSERASGKNEQYF TGTGCCAGCAGCGAGCGAGCTAGCGGGAAGAACGAGCAGTACTTC
TRBJ1-5 TRBD1 many TRBV28 CASSSLTGALGQPQHF TGTGCCAGCAGTTCCCTGACAGGGGCCCTGGGTCAGCCCCAGCATTTT
TRBJ2-3 - many TRBV20-1 CSARYNPTSTDTQYF TGCAGTGCTAGATACAACCCGACTAGCACAGATACGCAGTATTTT
TRBJ2-5 - many TRBV12-3/TRBV12-4 CASSRNGVVKETQYF TGTGCCAGCAGTCGGAACGGGGTTGTTAAAGAGACCCAGTACTTC
TRBJ2-7 - many TRBV28 CASRGSRGEQYF TGTGCCAGCAGAGGTAGCAGGGGCGAGCAGTACTTC
TRBJ2-1 TRBD2 - TRBV6-2/TRBV6-3 CASSAWTSGRDEQSF TGTGCCAGCAGTGCTTGGACTAGCGGAAGGGATGAGCAGTCCTTC
TRBJ2-3 - many TRBV5-1 CASSEGGVGDTQYF TGCGCCAGCAGTGAGGGCGGGGTTGGAGATACGCAGTATTTT
TRBJ2-5 - many TRBV18 CASSPGRAQETQYF TGTGCCAGCTCACCAGGCAGGGCCCAAGAGACCCAGTACTTC
TRBJ2-3 TRBD2 - TRBV2 CASLREGVADTQYF TGTGCCAGCCTGCGGGAGGGCGTAGCAGATACGCAGTATTTT
TRBJ1-5 TRBD1 - TRBV6-2/TRBV6-3 CASSYVLTGGDNQPQHF TGTGCCAGCAGTTACGTTCTCACAGGGGGGGACAATCAGCCCCAGCATTTT
TRBJ1-1 - few TRBV9 CASSAHRGAVGTEAFF TGTGCCAGCAGCGCCCATCGGGGGGCCGTCGGCACTGAAGCTTTCTTT
TRBJ1-4 - many TRBV6-1 CASSGNIVGDEKLFF TGTGCCAGCAGTGGGAACATTGTGGGGGACGAAAAACTGTTTTTT
TRBJ1-6 - few TRBV20-1 CSARDTGQGRGNNSPLHF TGCAGTGCTAGAGATACGGGGCAGGGGCGAGGGAATAATTCACCCCTCCACTTT
TRBJ1-6 - once TRBV20-1 CSARARGGGTFNSPLHF TGCAGTGCTAGAGCCCGAGGTGGGGGGACGTTTAATTCACCCCTCCACTTT
TRBJ1-1 TRBD1 - TRBV18 CASSPATGLGDTEAFF TGTGCCAGCTCACCCGCGACAGGGCTTGGGGACACTGAAGCTTTCTTT
TRBJ2-4 TRBD1 - TRBV3-1 CASSQRTGSLGNIQYF TGTGCCAGCAGCCAACGGACAGGGTCGTTAGGGAACATTCAGTACTTC
TRBJ2-3 TRBD2 many TRBV7-6 CASSLARLAGVSTDTQYF TGTGCCAGCAGCTTAGCGCGGCTAGCGGGGGTTAGCACAGATACGCAGTATTTT
TRBJ1-6 - few TRBV7-2 CASSPRGGASSPLHF TGTGCCAGCAGCCCGAGGGGGGGCGCGAGTTCACCCCTCCACTTT
TRBJ1-2 - few TRBV19 CASSSTDRYGYTF TGTGCCAGTAGTAGTACGGACCGCTACGGCTACACCTTC
TRBJ2-2 - many TRBV7-8 CASTPTGRENTGELFF TGTGCCAGCACCCCGACGGGACGAGAAAACACCGGGGAGCTGTTTTTT
TRBJ1-4 - few TRBV5-1 CASSLAPGLREKLFF TGCGCCAGCAGCTTGGCCCCGGGACTTAGGGAAAAACTGTTTTTT
TRBJ2-1 - few TRBV7-9 CASSLTDSRNEQFF TGTGCCAGCAGCTTAACCGACAGTAGAAATGAGCAGTTCTTC
TRBJ2-2 TRBD2 few TRBV12-3/TRBV12-4 CASSQGLAVGGTGELFF TGTGCCAGCAGCCAGGGACTAGCGGTTGGGGGCACCGGGGAGCTGTTTTTT
TRBJ1-1 - many TRBV3-1 CASIGTGEAFF TGTGCCAGCATTGGTACAGGGGAAGCTTTCTTT
TRBJ2-7 TRBD2 - TRBV20-1 CSAPTSGGTYEQYF TGCAGTGCTCCTACTAGCGGGGGAACCTACGAGCAGTACTTC
TRBJ2-5 - many TRBV3-1 CASSQFTQETQYF TGTGCCAGCAGCCAATTTACCCAAGAGACCCAGTACTTC
TRBJ2-6 TRBD1 few TRBV3-1 CASRLGTGLSGANVLTF TGTGCCAGCAGACTGGGGACAGGGCTCTCTGGGGCCAACGTCCTGACTTTC
TRBJ1-1 TRBD1 many TRBV5-1 CASSLNRGGTEAFF TGCGCCAGCAGCTTGAACAGGGGCGGGACTGAAGCTTTCTTT
TRBJ1-5 - many TRBV6-1 CASSLGRAGNQPQHF TGTGCCAGCAGTCTGGGGAGGGCTGGCAATCAGCCCCAGCATTTT
TRBJ2-7 TRBD2 many TRBV20-1 CSALRDYSYEQYF TGCAGTGCCCTCCGGGACTATTCCTACGAGCAGTACTTC
TRBJ2-1 - few TRBV7-2 CASSRGGIGYNEQFF TGTGCCAGCAGTCGAGGGGGGATAGGTTACAATGAGCAGTTCTTC
TRBJ2-2 - - TRBV6-1 CASSASHETGELFF TGTGCCAGCAGTGCGAGCCATGAAACCGGGGAGCTGTTTTTT
TRBJ2-2 - many TRBV6-5 CASSYEGQINTGELFF TGTGCCAGCAGTTACGAGGGACAAATAAACACCGGGGAGCTGTTTTTT